The 17 T cell receptor beta chains below come from one sample, sequenced in a study of T cell responses to AZD1222 COVID-19 vaccine. The protocol was immunoSEQ multiplex PCR, while the TCRdb copy is restricted to in-frame clones and leaves out a portion. The sample includes 90,000 to 140,000 clones, 88% seen only once; the top ten take 2.5%. Sequencing was performed on peripheral blood, taken on day 0 of AZD1222 vaccination. The receptors stem from an adult in good health.

This clone was counted once. The chain combines TRBV10-3 with TRBJ1-2; tentative D call: TRBD1 (5 bases). V lost 8 bases and J lost 2, with 15 bases in between. Germline V gene lookup returns CDR1 ENHRY and CDR2 SYGVKD. The CDR3 sequence is 14 residues long. CDR3 residues: CAIGSQRGNYGYTF. In DNA, the CDR3 is TGTGCCATCGGAAGCCAGAGGGGCAACTATGGCTACACCTTC.

This clone was observed many times. This chain connects TRBV2 to TRBJ1-5, with a tentative D call TRBD1 (5 bases). The CDR3 spans 15 residues. Germline values: CDR1 SNHLY, CDR2 FYNNEI. V dropped 7 bases and J dropped 6 bases, with 19 bases sitting between them. The CDR3 sequence: CASTGTAGSPQPQHF. In DNA, the CDR3 is TGTGCCAGCACCGGGACGGCTGGATCCCCTCAGCCCCAGCATTTT.

This chain uses TRBV5-1 with TRBJ2-5, with D uncertain. This CDR3 has 17 residues. V was trimmed by 0 bases and J by 5 bases, leaving 20 bases between them. From germline, CDR1 is SGHRS and CDR2 YFSETQ. The CDR3 nucleotides read TGCGCCAGCAGCTTGGCATTAACGCTTGGGCAGGTCGAGACCCAGTACTTC. Amino acids: CASSLALTLGQVETQYF.

This chain connects TRBV5-8 to TRBJ2-1, with 11 positions matching TRBD2. The CDR3 runs 14 residues. V shed 4 bases, J shed 8 bases, and the junction held 5 bases outside the gene matches. Germline CDR1 reads SGHTS; CDR2 reads YDEGEE. As DNA, the CDR3 is TGTGCCAGCAGCGCCGGACTAGCGGGCCATGAGCAGTTCTTC. It yields the protein CASSAGLAGHEQFF.

The chain couples TRBV3-1 (or the pseudogene TRBV3-2) to TRBJ1-5, with no clear D. The CDR3 sequence is 15 residues long. Germline loops: CDR1 LGHDT, CDR2 YNNKEL (reference sequence). The V and J ends lost 1 base and 0 bases respectively, with 7 bases between them. The CDR3 coding sequence is TGTGCCAGCAGCCAAGCCGACTATAGCAATCAGCCCCAGCATTTT. It translates to CASSQADYSNQPQHF.

Turning to this clone: The same CDR3 arises from other DNA sequences in this sample as well. This sequence joins TRBV4-3 and TRBJ2-2; D is ambiguous. The CDR3 sequence is 16 residues long. CDR1 is LGHNA, CDR2 YSLEER, per germline. Trimming stripped 0 bases from V and 5 bases from J, with 13 bases between. CDR3 DNA: TGCGCCAGCAGCCAAGATCGTGGGGTCGGAACCGGGGAGCTGTTTTTT. It yields the protein CASSQDRGVGTGELFF.

The rearrangement joins TRBV7-2 to TRBJ1-1, with D perhaps TRBD1 (6 bases). Between the trimmed V and J ends, which lost 4 bases and 8 bases, there was a span of 17 bases. Germline-derived CDR1 and CDR2 are SGHTA and FQGNSA. This CDR3 region has 14 residues. CDR3 sequence: CASSWTTAQGEAFF. Written as DNA, the CDR3 is TGTGCCAGCAGCTGGACCACGGCGCAGGGGGAAGCTTTCTTT.

This clone was seen once. The chain links TRBV5-4 to TRBJ2-1; D could derive from TRBD1 or TRBD2 (6 bases each). Trimming cost V 4 bases and J 2 bases, with 13 bases left between them. CDR1 and CDR2 (germline): SGHNT, YYREEE (reference sequence). This CDR3 region has 15 residues. Here the CDR3 reads CASSGGQAAYNEQFF. The DNA of the CDR3 is TGTGCCAGCAGCGGGGGGCAGGCGGCCTACAATGAGCAGTTCTTC.

This clone was seen only once. V and J are TRBV27 and TRBJ1-1; D is perhaps TRBD1 (5 bases). Looked up from germline, CDR1 is MNHEY and CDR2 is SMNVEV (reference sequence). The CDR3 runs to 15 residues. Between the trimmed V and J ends, which lost 0 bases and 0 bases, there was a span of 8 bases. This chain's CDR3 is CASSLSGTVNTEAFF. In DNA form, the CDR3 reads TGTGCCAGCAGTTTATCCGGGACCGTGAACACTGAAGCTTTCTTT.

The rearrangement uses TRBV27 and TRBJ1-1; 8 positions match TRBD1. The junction had 2 bases not matched to a gene; V was cut back by 4 bases and J by 4 bases. The CDR3 consists of 13 residues. Looked up from germline, CDR1 is MNHEY and CDR2 is SMNVEV (reference sequence). The CDR3 here is CASSSTGGTEAFF. Here the CDR3 DNA reads TGTGCCAGCAGTTCTACAGGGGGCACTGAAGCTTTCTTT.

J is TRBJ1-1 and V is TRBV11-2; the match to TRBD1 covers 7 bases. The CDR3 spans 17 residues. V dropped 5 bases and J dropped 0; count of bases not matched to a gene: 12. Germline loops: CDR1 SGHAT, CDR2 FQNNGV. The CDR3 nucleotides read TGTGCCAGCAGCCCACGAGGGGCAGGGGGGATGAACACTGAAGCTTTCTTT. Encoded protein: CASSPRGAGGMNTEAFF.

The chain carries TRBV3-1 (or the pseudogene TRBV3-2) and TRBJ2-7; 9 bases fit TRBD2. Per the germline V gene, CDR1 is LGHDT and CDR2 is YNNKEL (reference sequence). The CDR3 totals 16 residues. Unmatched junction bases numbered 5, after V lost 2 bases and J lost 0 bases. The CDR3 region is CASSQLSGSRSYEQYF. The CDR3 nucleotides read TGTGCCAGCAGCCAACTTAGCGGGAGCCGCTCCTACGAGCAGTACTTC.

The gene calls are TRBV2 and TRBJ1-1, with no clear D. The CDR3 has 13 amino acids. V was trimmed by 8 bases and J by 0 bases, leaving 10 bases between them. Germline assignment: CDR1 SNHLY and CDR2 FYNNEI. The CDR3 is CASCQVMNTEAFF. In DNA, the CDR3 is TGTGCCAGCTGCCAGGTCATGAACACTGAAGCTTTCTTT.

The rearrangement links TRBV6-5 to TRBJ2-7; D uncertain. Germline loops: CDR1 MNHEY, CDR2 SVGAGI. V gave up 7 bases and J gave up 3 bases, with 19 bases separating them. The CDR3 consists of 15 residues. The CDR3 DNA reads TGTGCCAGCAAAGTGTCAGGAGTCCCCTACTACGAGCAGTACTTC. This encodes CASKVSGVPYYEQYF.

V and J are TRBV21-1 and TRBJ2-7; the D call TRBD2 from the table was never checked on the DNA. TRBV21-1 is a pseudogene. This CDR3 has 14 amino acids. The CDR3 DNA sequence: TGTGCCAGCAGCAAAGCCGGGGGAGCGTACGAGCAGTACTTC. As protein: CASSKAGGAYEQYF.

As DNA, the CDR3 is TGTGCCAGCAGCGGGGACACCAGGTCGGGCTACACCTTC. It translates to CASSGDTRSGYTF. V is TRBV11-3 and J is TRBJ1-2; D may be TRBD1 (6 bases). Trimming pared 5 bases from V and 8 bases from J, leaving 15 bases between. The V gene's germline CDR1 is SGHNT and CDR2 YENEEA. CDR3 length equals 13 residues.

The J gene is TRBJ2-1, the V gene TRBV5-1, with 8 bases aligning to TRBD2. Looked up from germline, CDR1 is SGHRS and CDR2 is YFSETQ. V gave up 3 bases and J gave up 1 base; unmatched junction bases: 3. The CDR3 spans 15 residues. Here the CDR3 DNA reads TGCGCCAGCAGCTCACTAGCGGCATCCTACAATGAGCAGTTCTTC. Its protein is CASSSLAASYNEQFF.